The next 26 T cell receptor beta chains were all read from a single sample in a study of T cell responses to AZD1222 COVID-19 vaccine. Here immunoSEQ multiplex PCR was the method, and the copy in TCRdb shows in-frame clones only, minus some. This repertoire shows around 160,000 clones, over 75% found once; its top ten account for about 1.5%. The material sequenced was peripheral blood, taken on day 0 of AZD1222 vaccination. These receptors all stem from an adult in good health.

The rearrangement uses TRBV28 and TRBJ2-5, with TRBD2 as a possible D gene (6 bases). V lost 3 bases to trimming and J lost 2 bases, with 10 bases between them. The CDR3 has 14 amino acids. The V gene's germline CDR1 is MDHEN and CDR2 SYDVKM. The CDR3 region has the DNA TGTGCCAGCAGTTTCGGGAGTTGGCAAGAGACCCAGTACTTC. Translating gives CASSFGSWQETQYF.

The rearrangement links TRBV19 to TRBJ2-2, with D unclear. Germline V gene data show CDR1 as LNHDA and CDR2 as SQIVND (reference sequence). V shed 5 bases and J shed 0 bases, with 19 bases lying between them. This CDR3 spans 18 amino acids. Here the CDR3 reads CASSDSLYSLANTGELFF. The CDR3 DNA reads TGTGCCAGTAGTGACTCCCTATACAGCCTCGCGAACACCGGGGAGCTGTTTTTT.

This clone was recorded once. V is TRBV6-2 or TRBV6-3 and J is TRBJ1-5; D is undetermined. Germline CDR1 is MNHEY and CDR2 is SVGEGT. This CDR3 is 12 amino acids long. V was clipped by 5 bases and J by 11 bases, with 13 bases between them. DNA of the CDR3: TGTGCCAGCAGTCCCGACCGTTTGACCCAGCATTTT. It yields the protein CASSPDRLTQHF.

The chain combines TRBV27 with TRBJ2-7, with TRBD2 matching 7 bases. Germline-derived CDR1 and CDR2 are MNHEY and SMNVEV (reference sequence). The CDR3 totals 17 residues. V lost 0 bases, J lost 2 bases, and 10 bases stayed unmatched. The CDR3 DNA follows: TGTGCCAGCAGTTTATCCCCCGGGGGGACCCCCCCCTACGAGCAGTACTTC. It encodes CASSLSPGGTPPYEQYF.

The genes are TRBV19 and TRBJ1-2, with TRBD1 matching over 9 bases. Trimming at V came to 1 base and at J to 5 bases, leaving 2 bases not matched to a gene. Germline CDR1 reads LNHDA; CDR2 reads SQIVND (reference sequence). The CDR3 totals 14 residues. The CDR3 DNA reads TGTGCCAGTAGTATAGGGACAGGGGTATATGGCTACACCTTC. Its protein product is CASSIGTGVYGYTF.

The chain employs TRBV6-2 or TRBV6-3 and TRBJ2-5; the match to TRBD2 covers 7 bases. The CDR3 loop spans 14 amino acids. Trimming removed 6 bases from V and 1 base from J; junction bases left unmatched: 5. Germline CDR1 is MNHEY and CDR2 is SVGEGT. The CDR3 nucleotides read TGTGCCAGCAGCGGGACTACCTTCCAAGAGACCCAGTACTTC. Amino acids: CASSGTTFQETQYF.

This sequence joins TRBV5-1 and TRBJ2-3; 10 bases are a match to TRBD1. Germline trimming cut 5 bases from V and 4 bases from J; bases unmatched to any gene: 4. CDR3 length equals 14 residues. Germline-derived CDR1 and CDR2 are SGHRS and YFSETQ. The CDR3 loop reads CASSTGQGADTQYF. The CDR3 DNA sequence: TGCGCCAGCAGTACTGGACAGGGGGCAGATACGCAGTATTTT.

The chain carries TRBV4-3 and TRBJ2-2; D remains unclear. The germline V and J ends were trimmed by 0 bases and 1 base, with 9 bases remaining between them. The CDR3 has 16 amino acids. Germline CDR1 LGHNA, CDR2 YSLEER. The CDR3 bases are TGCGCCAGCAGCCAAGATCGGCCGGAGAACACCGGGGAGCTGTTTTTT. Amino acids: CASSQDRPENTGELFF.

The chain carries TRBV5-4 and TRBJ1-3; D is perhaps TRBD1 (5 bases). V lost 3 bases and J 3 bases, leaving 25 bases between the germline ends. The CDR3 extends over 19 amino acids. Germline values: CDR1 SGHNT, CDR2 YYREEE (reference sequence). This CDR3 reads CASSWGLEARELGGNTIYF. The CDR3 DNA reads TGTGCCAGCAGCTGGGGACTGGAGGCCAGGGAGCTCGGTGGAAACACCATATATTTT.

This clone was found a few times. CDR3 protein: CASSEGEVKPQHF. DNA of the CDR3: TGTGCCAGCAGTGAAGGCGAGGTTAAGCCCCAGCATTTT. This chain links TRBV6-1 with TRBJ1-5, with D unresolved. V lost 1 base and J lost 8, with 9 bases in between. CDR1 is MNHNS, CDR2 SASEGT, per germline. The CDR3 has 13 residues.

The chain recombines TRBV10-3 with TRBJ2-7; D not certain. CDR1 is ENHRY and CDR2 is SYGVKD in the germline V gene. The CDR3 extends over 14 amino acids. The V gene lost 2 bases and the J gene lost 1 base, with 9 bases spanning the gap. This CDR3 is CAISEEQSSYEQYF. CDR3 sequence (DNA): TGTGCCATCAGTGAGGAGCAGTCTTCCTACGAGCAGTACTTC.

CDR3 protein: CASSSGTGTYEQYF. The CDR3 nucleotides read TGTGCCAGCAGCTCCGGGACAGGGACCTACGAGCAGTACTTC. This rearrangement joins TRBV7-8 to TRBJ2-5, with 9 bases that match TRBD1. Judging by the DNA end, TRBJ2-7 fits better; the J call may be wrong. The CDR3 extends over 14 amino acids. Germline V gives CDR1 SGHVS, CDR2 FQNEAQ.

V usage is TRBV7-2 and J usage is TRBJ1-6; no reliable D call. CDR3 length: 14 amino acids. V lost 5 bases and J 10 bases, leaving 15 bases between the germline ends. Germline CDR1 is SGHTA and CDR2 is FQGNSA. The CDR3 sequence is CASSHREQTSPLHF. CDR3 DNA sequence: TGTGCCAGCAGCCACCGGGAACAAACATCACCCCTCCACTTT.

CDR3 protein: CASSYRGRGTEAFF. The DNA of the CDR3 is TGTGCCAGCAGCTACAGGGGCCGCGGCACTGAAGCTTTCTTT. This chain joins TRBV7-2 and TRBJ1-1; 7 bases align to TRBD1. The CDR3 consists of 14 residues. J was trimmed by 4 bases and V by 4 bases; bases with no gene match: 6. CDR1 and CDR2 (germline): SGHTA, FQGNSA.

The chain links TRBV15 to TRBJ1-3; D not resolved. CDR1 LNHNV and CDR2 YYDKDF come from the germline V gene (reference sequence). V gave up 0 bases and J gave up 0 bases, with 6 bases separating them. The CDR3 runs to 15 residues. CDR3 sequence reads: CATSRDGSSGNTIYF. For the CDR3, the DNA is TGTGCCACCAGCAGAGATGGTAGCTCTGGAAACACCATATATTTT.

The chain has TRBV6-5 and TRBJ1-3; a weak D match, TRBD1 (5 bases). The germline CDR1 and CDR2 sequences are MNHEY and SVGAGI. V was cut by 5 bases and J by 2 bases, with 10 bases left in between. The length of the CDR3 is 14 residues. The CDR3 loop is CASSRQGTGNTIYF. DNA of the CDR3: TGTGCCAGCAGTCGCCAGGGAACTGGAAACACCATATATTTT.

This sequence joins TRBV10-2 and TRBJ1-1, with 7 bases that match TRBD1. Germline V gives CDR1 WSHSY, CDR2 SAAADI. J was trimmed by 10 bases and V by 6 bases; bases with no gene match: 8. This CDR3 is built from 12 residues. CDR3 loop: CASSGDSGGAFF. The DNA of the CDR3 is TGCGCCAGCAGCGGGGACAGTGGGGGAGCTTTCTTT.

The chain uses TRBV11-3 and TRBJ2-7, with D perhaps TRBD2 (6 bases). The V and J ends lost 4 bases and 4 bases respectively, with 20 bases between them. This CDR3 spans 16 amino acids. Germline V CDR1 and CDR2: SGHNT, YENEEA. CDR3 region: CASSSSAGLPLYEQYF. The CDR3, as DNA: TGTGCCAGCAGCTCCTCCGCGGGACTCCCCTTGTACGAGCAGTACTTC.

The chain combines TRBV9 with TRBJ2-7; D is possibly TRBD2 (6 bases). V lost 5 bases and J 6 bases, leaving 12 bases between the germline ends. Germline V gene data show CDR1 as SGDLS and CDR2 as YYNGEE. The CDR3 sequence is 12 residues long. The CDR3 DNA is TGTGCCAGCAGTCGGGGGAACGCCGAGCAGTACTTC. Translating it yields CASSRGNAEQYF.

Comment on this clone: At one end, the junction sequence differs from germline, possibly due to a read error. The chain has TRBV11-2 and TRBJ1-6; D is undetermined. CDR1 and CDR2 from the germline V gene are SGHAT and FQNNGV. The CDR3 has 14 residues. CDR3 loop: CVSSLESVGPTAHF. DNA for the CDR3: TGTGTCAGCAGCTTAGAATCGGTAGGCCCAACCGCCCACTTT.

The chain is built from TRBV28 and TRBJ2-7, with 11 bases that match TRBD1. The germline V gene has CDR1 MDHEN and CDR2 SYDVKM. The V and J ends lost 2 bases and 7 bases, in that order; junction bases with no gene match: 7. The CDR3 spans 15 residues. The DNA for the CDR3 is TGTGCCAGCAGTTTACACGGGACAGGGGGACGTGAGCAGTACTTC. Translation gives CASSLHGTGGREQYF.

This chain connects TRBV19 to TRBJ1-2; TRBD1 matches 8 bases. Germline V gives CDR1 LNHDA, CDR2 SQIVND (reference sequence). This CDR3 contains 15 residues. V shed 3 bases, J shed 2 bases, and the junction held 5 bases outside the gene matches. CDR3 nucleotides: TGTGCCAGTAGTATTGCACAGGGGGTCAACTATGGCTACACCTTC. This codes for CASSIAQGVNYGYTF.

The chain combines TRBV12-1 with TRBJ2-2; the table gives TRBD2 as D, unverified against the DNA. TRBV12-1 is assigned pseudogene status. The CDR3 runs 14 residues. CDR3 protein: CASSSGGGTGELFF. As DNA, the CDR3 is TGTGCCAGCAGTAGCGGGGGTGGCACCGGGGAGCTGTTTTTT.

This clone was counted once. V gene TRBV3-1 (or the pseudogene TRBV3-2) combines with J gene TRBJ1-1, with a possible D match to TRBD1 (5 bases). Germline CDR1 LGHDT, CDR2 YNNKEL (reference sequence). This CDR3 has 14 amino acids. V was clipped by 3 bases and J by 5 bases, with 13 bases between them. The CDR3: CASSQGPSWTEAFF. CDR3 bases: TGTGCCAGCAGCCAGGGACCTTCTTGGACTGAAGCTTTCTTT.

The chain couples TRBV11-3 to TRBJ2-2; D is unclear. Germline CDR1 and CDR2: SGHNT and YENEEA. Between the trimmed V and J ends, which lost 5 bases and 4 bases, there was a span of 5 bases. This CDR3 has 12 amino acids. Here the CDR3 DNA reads TGTGCCAGCAGCCGCTCCACCGGGGAGCTGTTTTTT. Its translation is CASSRSTGELFF.

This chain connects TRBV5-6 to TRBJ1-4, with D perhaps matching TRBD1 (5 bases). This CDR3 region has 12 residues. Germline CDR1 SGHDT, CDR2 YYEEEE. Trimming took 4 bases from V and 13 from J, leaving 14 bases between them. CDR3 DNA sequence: TGTGCCAGCAGCAGCCCCAATGGGGGACTGTTTTTT. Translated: CASSSPNGGLFF.